These 18 T cell receptor beta chains were all obtained from the same sample, sequenced in a study of STAT5B mutations in CD4+ large granular lymphocyte leukemia. Clones were read by immunoSEQ multiplex PCR, and TCRdb kept only the in-frame ones, dropping some. Counted here are over 25,000 clones, approximately 81% occurring once; the ten biggest clones make up 0.29%. The sample taken for sequencing was CD4+ T cells from blood buffy coats. Receptors were obtained from a human donor in good health.

The chain combines TRBV10-3 with TRBJ1-1; a weak D match, TRBD1 (6 bases). Germline V gene sequence: CDR1 ENHRY, CDR2 SYGVKD. V lost 6 bases and J 1 base, leaving 12 bases between the germline ends. The CDR3 is 14 amino acids. CDR3 in DNA: TGTGCCATCAGGAAGACAGGCCCGAACACTGAAGCTTTCTTT. Encoded protein: CAIRKTGPNTEAFF.

The rearrangement links TRBV11-2 to TRBJ2-3; 10 nucleotides agree with TRBD2. The CDR3 is 15 amino acids. Germline loops: CDR1 SGHAT, CDR2 FQNNGV. Losses at the gene ends were 5 bases for V and 2 bases for J; bases not matched to a gene: 4. CDR3 coding DNA: TGTGCCAGCAGCACTAGCGGGATTGCCACAGATACGCAGTATTTT. Its translation is CASSTSGIATDTQYF.

The chain carries TRBV7-9 and TRBJ2-5, with D unresolved. Germline CDR1 and CDR2: SEHNR and FQNEAQ (reference sequence). The CDR3 consists of 13 residues. V gave up 2 bases and J gave up 5 bases, with 9 bases separating them. This chain's CDR3 is CASSLFARETQYF. For the CDR3, the DNA is TGTGCCAGCAGCTTATTCGCCAGGGAGACCCAGTACTTC.

This chain's CDR3 is CASSSQGRETQYF. The DNA for the CDR3 is TGCGCCAGCAGCTCGCAGGGGCGAGAGACCCAGTACTTC. V usage is TRBV5-1 and J usage is TRBJ2-5, with a possible D match to TRBD1 (6 bases). The CDR3 contains 13 residues. Trimming shortened V by 3 bases and J by 4 bases, and 10 bases separated the two germline ends. Germline V gene data show CDR1 as SGHRS and CDR2 as YFSETQ. Full variable domain (remainder filled in from reference TRBV5-1 and TRBJ2-5): KAGVTQTPRYLIKTRGQQVTLSCSPISGHRSVSWYQQTPGQGLQFLFEYFSETQRNKGNFPGRFSGRQFSNSRSEMNVSTLELGDSALYLCASSSQGRETQYFGPGTRLLVL.

The chain links TRBV30 to TRBJ1-1; D call uncertain. This CDR3 is built from 13 residues. Trimming removed 7 bases from V and 1 base from J, with 13 bases in between. In germline, CDR1 is GTSNPN, CDR2 SVGIG (reference sequence). This CDR3 reads CASRSDGNTEAFF. CDR3 nucleotides: TGTGCCTCCCGGAGTGACGGGAACACTGAAGCTTTCTTT.

A few counts support this clone. This chain joins TRBV21-1 and TRBJ1-4; the table's TRBD1 call for D was not verified on the DNA. TRBV21-1 is marked as a pseudogene. The CDR3 runs 12 residues. Here the CDR3 DNA reads TGTGCAGCGGGACAGGGTAATGAAAAACTGTTTTTT. Its translation: CAAGQGNEKLFF.

This clone was picked up a small number of times. The V gene is TRBV9, the J gene TRBJ2-5, with a possible D match to TRBD1 (5 bases). The germline V gene has CDR1 SGDLS and CDR2 YYNGEE. CDR3 length: 15 amino acids. V lost 0 bases and J lost 5, with 14 bases in between. This CDR3 is CASSVAATTAETQYF. Here the CDR3 DNA reads TGTGCCAGCAGCGTAGCCGCCACGACAGCGGAGACCCAGTACTTC.

In its sample, this clone was seen a few times. The chain combines TRBV11-3 with TRBJ1-5; 11 positions match TRBD1. CDR1 and CDR2 from the germline V gene are SGHNT and YENEEA. Trimming took 6 bases from V and 7 from J; bases not matched to a gene: 11. The length of the CDR3 is 16 residues. CDR3 nucleotide sequence: TGTGCCAGCAGACCGCGCGGACAGGGGGCAGACCAGCCCCAGCATTTT. This codes for CASRPRGQGADQPQHF.

This chain connects TRBV2 to TRBJ1-4; 7 bases map to TRBD1. V was clipped by 7 bases and J by 4 bases; unmatched bases: 6. Germline CDR1 reads SNHLY; CDR2 reads FYNNEI. The CDR3 spans 14 residues. CDR3 DNA sequence: TGTGCCAGCAATTTCAGGGGGTATAATGAAAAACTGTTTTTT. Translated, it gives CASNFRGYNEKLFF.

In this sample, this clone turned up once. The genes are TRBV11-2 and TRBJ2-7; a possible D gene is TRBD2 (6 bases). Trimming removed 4 bases from V and 3 bases from J, with 16 bases in between. CDR3 length equals 15 residues. Looked up from germline, CDR1 is SGHAT and CDR2 is FQNNGV. This chain's CDR3 is CASSSPRGNFYEQYF. Here the CDR3 DNA reads TGTGCCAGCAGCTCTCCACGCGGGAATTTCTACGAGCAGTACTTC.

The chain is built from TRBV15 and TRBJ1-5, with a possible D match to TRBD1 (5 bases). V was pared by 0 bases and J by 8 bases, with 11 bases between. Germline V gene sequence: CDR1 LNHNV, CDR2 YYDKDF (reference sequence). This CDR3 is built from 14 residues. The CDR3 sequence is CATSRDQGGKPQHF. CDR3 nucleotides: TGTGCCACCAGCAGAGATCAGGGTGGTAAGCCCCAGCATTTT.

There are a few counts of this clone. One end of the junction is discordant with germline, which a read error may explain. The V and J genes are TRBV6-1 and TRBJ2-7, with TRBD2 matching over 8 bases. From germline, CDR1 is MNHNS and CDR2 SASEGT. This CDR3 is built from 15 residues. CDR3 sequence: CASSEVPGSGGNVGF. CDR3 DNA: TGTGCCAGCAGTGAAGTCCCGGGGAGCGGGGGTAACGTGGGCTTC.

This chain links TRBV19 with TRBJ1-2; D not certain. Between the trimmed V and J ends, which lost 6 bases and 4 bases, there was a span of 12 bases. Germline CDR1 and CDR2: LNHDA and SQIVND (reference sequence). The CDR3 is 13 amino acids. The CDR3 DNA sequence: TGTGCCAGTAGCCGGACCTCCCCCTATGGCTACACCTTC. This gives the protein CASSRTSPYGYTF.

This clone was found a few times. The chain employs TRBV30 and TRBJ2-7; D gene unclear. The germline gives CDR1 GTSNPN, CDR2 SVGIG (reference sequence). The V end lost 3 bases, the J end lost 6 bases, and 21 bases lay between the germline ends. The CDR3 extends over 15 amino acids. The CDR3 region has the DNA TGTGCCTGGAGGAACCGGGCGCCCTCACGCCGCGAGCAGTACTTC. As protein: CAWRNRAPSRREQYF.

This clone has only one observation. The rearrangement joins TRBV9 to TRBJ1-4; D is uncertain. This CDR3 comprises 14 residues. The V gene's germline CDR1 is SGDLS and CDR2 YYNGEE. The V and J ends lost 0 bases and 4 bases respectively, with 7 bases between them. The CDR3 here is CASSVDGVNEKLFF. The CDR3 coding sequence is TGTGCCAGCAGCGTAGATGGAGTTAATGAAAAACTGTTTTTT.

V gene TRBV30 combines with J gene TRBJ1-2; D might be TRBD1 (5 bases). Trimming shortened V by 3 bases and J by 0 bases, and 11 bases separated the two germline ends. Germline V CDR1 and CDR2: GTSNPN, SVGIG (reference sequence). This CDR3 is 14 amino acids long. The CDR3 coding sequence is TGTGCCTGGAGCCCTACCAGGGCTAACTATGGCTACACCTTC. Translation gives CAWSPTRANYGYTF.

The chain is built from TRBV11-2 and TRBJ1-6; 7 positions match TRBD1. The V segment lost 5 bases and the J segment 9 bases; nucleotides outside the gene matches: 19. This CDR3 region has 18 residues. Per germline, CDR1 SGHAT and CDR2 FQNNGV. As DNA, the CDR3 is TGTGCCAGCAGCCATGGAAGAAGAACCGGGACAGCCAGTTCACCCCTCCACTTT. The encoded protein is CASSHGRRTGTASSPLHF.

V gene TRBV30 combines with J gene TRBJ1-2, with a weak D call TRBD1 (6 bases). CDR1 and CDR2 (germline): GTSNPN, SVGIG (reference sequence). CDR3 length: 12 amino acids. CDR3 coding DNA: TGTCTCGGAACCCGGGGGCAGTATGGCTACACCTTC. Protein sequence: CLGTRGQYGYTF.